These 29 T cell receptor beta chains were sequenced from one sample in a study of T-cell memory formation after mild COVID-19. Using its own MiXCR run on the 5' RACE reads, TCRdb lists one record per CDR3 protein. The sample carries approximately 450,000 distinct CDR3 sequences, 15% to 20% recorded once. The sequenced sample was PBMCs or a T cell subset sorted from them (not recorded which). The origin of the receptors is an adult woman who had mild COVID-19 (a few samples of this study predate the infection). Cell type and time point are not known.

The rearrangement links TRBV7-9 to TRBJ2-5; the D gene could be TRBD1 or TRBD2 (5 bases each). The ends were cut back, 7 bases at V and 4 bases at J, with 13 bases in the middle. CDR3 length: 13 residues. Germline V gene data show CDR1 as SEHNR and CDR2 as FQNEAQ (reference sequence). For the CDR3, the DNA is TGTGCCAGCAAAGTGGGGACCCTAGAGACCCAGTACTTC. The encoded protein is CASKVGTLETQYF.

The V call is TRBV13, the J call TRBJ2-3; 9 nucleotides agree with TRBD2. CDR1 is PRHDT and CDR2 is FYEKMQ in the germline V gene (reference sequence). The CDR3 is made up of 14 amino acids. J gave up 4 bases and V 3 bases, and 2 bases lay outside the gene matches. CDR3 loop: CASSFRTSADTQYF. CDR3 DNA sequence: TGTGCCAGCAGCTTCAGGACTAGCGCAGATACGCAGTATTTT. Using reference TRBV13 and TRBJ2-3 for the parts outside the CDR3, the full variable domain is AAGVIQSPRHLIKEKRETATLKCYPIPRHDTVYWYQQGPGQDPQFLISFYEKMQSDKGSIPDRFSAQQFSDYHSELNMSSLELGDSALYFCASSFRTSADTQYFGPGTRLTVL.

A few counts support this clonotype. The CDR3 nucleotides read TGTGCCAGCAGCTTGCATCCCGCGAACTCCTACAATGAGCAGTTCTTC. It codes for CASSLHPANSYNEQFF. The chain couples TRBV5-5 to TRBJ2-1; D uncertain. Germline values: CDR1 SGHKS, CDR2 YYEKEE (reference sequence). The CDR3 is 16 amino acids. Trimming pared 1 base from V and 0 bases from J, leaving 11 bases between.

This rearrangement joins TRBV12-3 or TRBV12-4 to TRBJ2-7, with TRBD1 matching over 8 bases. V gave up 6 bases and J gave up 7 bases; unmatched junction bases: 14. The CDR3 runs 15 residues. Here the CDR3 DNA reads TGTGCCAGCAGCCCCCCGGGTCCACAGGGGGAGGAGCAGTACTTC. It encodes CASSPPGPQGEEQYF.

This clonotype was counted only a few times. The chain couples TRBV12-3 or TRBV12-4 to TRBJ1-5, with D unresolved. The CDR3 has 12 residues. Trimming cost V 3 bases and J 6 bases, with 6 bases left between them. The CDR3 here is CASSLLSQPQHF. CDR3 nucleotide sequence: TGTGCCAGCAGTTTGTTGTCTCAGCCCCAGCATTTT.

This chain links TRBV7-2 with TRBJ2-1, with TRBD2 matching 7 bases. V gave up 5 bases and J gave up 7 bases; unmatched junction bases: 11. CDR3 length: 15 residues. Per germline, CDR1 SGHTA and CDR2 FQGNSA. CDR3 DNA sequence: TGTGCCAGCAGCCAAGATGCGGGAGCCCTAAATGAGCAGTTCTTC. Its translation is CASSQDAGALNEQFF.

CDR3 region: CASSVRDNNSPLHF. CDR3 DNA sequence: TGTGCCAGCAGCGTCCGGGACAATAATTCACCCCTCCACTTT. This chain connects TRBV5-8 to TRBJ1-6; D may be TRBD1 (6 bases). Per the germline V gene, CDR1 is SGHTS and CDR2 is YDEGEE. V was cut by 4 bases and J by 5 bases, with 10 bases left in between. The CDR3 consists of 14 residues.

V gene TRBV2 combines with J gene TRBJ1-5, with D maybe TRBD1 (6 bases). Between the trimmed V and J ends, which lost 1 base and 2 bases, there was a span of 12 bases. Per the germline V gene, CDR1 is SNHLY and CDR2 is FYNNEI. The CDR3 is made up of 16 amino acids. The DNA for the CDR3 is TGTGCCAGCAGTGAAGTACGCAGGGGTCGCAATCAGCCCCAGCATTTT. As protein: CASSEVRRGRNQPQHF. Together with reference TRBV2 and TRBJ1-5, the CDR3 gives the full variable domain: EPEVTQTPSHQVTQMGQEVILRCVPISNHLYFYWYRQILGQKVEFLVSFYNNEISEKSEIFDDQFSVERPDGSNFTLKIRSTKLEDSAMYFCASSEVRRGRNQPQHFGDGTRLSIL.

In its sample, this clonotype was seen a few times. This rearrangement joins TRBV20-1 to TRBJ2-1, with 7 positions matching TRBD2. The CDR3 spans 12 residues. V shed 5 bases and J 9 bases; nucleotides not matched to a gene: 7. CDR1 is DFQATT, CDR2 SNEGSKA, per germline (reference sequence). The CDR3 nucleotides are TGCAGTGCTGCTAGGACTAGTTCTGAGCAGTTCTTC. Protein product: CSAARTSSEQFF.

CDR3 residues: CASRGRVNTEAFF. The CDR3 region has the DNA TGTGCCAGCAGGGGACGGGTGAACACTGAAGCTTTCTTT. The chain employs TRBV6-5 and TRBJ1-1; perhaps TRBD1 as D (5 bases). Germline CDR1 MNHEY, CDR2 SVGAGI. With 6 bases removed from V and 0 bases from J, the gap between germline ends came to 8 bases. The CDR3 loop spans 13 amino acids.

The V call is TRBV7-3, the J call TRBJ2-1; the match to TRBD2 covers 10 bases. V gave up 5 bases and J gave up 7 bases; unmatched junction bases: 17. Germline V gene sequence: CDR1 SGHTA, CDR2 FQGTGA. The CDR3 totals 18 residues. The CDR3 region is CASSPGVGGLAGVNEQFF. DNA of the CDR3: TGTGCCAGCAGCCCAGGGGTAGGCGGTCTAGCGGGAGTAAATGAGCAGTTCTTC.

The sample holds a few counts of this clonotype. This rearrangement joins TRBV12-3 or TRBV12-4 to TRBJ2-7, with D perhaps matching TRBD2 (6 bases). The V end was cut by 5 bases, the J end by 3 bases, with 14 bases between. The CDR3 runs 14 residues. The CDR3 protein is CASSPRVGGYEQYF. The CDR3, as DNA: TGTGCCAGCAGTCCCAGGGTGGGGGGCTACGAGCAGTACTTC.

This clonotype was detected only a few times. This chain links TRBV15 with TRBJ2-3, with D unresolved. The ends were cut back, 0 bases at V and 1 base at J, with 5 bases in the middle. Germline V lookup: CDR1 LNHNV, CDR2 YYDKDF (reference sequence). The CDR3 has 14 residues. The CDR3 here is CATSRDPRTDTQYF. CDR3 bases: TGTGCCACCAGCAGAGATCCCCGCACAGATACGCAGTATTTT.

The rearrangement links TRBV7-3 to TRBJ1-1; D may be TRBD1 (5 bases). Germline values: CDR1 SGHTA, CDR2 FQGTGA. V shed 4 bases and J shed 4 bases, with 16 bases lying between them. This CDR3 has 15 amino acids. CDR3 nucleotide sequence: TGTGCCAGCAGCTCATGGTGGGGGGGTCGCACTGAAGCTTTCTTT. Amino acid sequence: CASSSWWGGRTEAFF.

CDR3 region: CASSENGRGGFF. DNA for the CDR3: TGTGCCAGCAGTGAGAACGGACGCGGCGGGTTCTTC. The rearrangement joins TRBV28 to TRBJ2-1, with D uncertain. Germline V gene data show CDR1 as MDHEN and CDR2 as SYDVKM. With 5 bases removed from V and 15 bases from J, the gap between germline ends came to 17 bases. CDR3 length: 12 residues. Together with reference TRBV28 and TRBJ2-1, the CDR3 gives the full variable domain: DVKVTQSSRYLVKRTGEKVFLECVQDMDHENMFWYRQDPGLGLRLIYFSYDVKMKEKGDIPEGYSVSREKKERFSLILESASTNQTSMYLCASSENGRGGFFGPGTRLTVL.

This clonotype turned up a few times. The CDR3 DNA reads as TGTGCCAGCAGCGCACAGGGGGCTCGAGGAACCGGGGAGCTGTTTTTT. Its protein is CASSAQGARGTGELFF. The chain carries TRBV7-6 and TRBJ2-2; 9 bases fit TRBD1. The CDR3 spans 16 residues. V was clipped by 5 bases and J by 5 bases; unmatched bases: 9. Per the germline V gene, CDR1 is SGHVS and CDR2 is FNYEAQ.

The chain has TRBV6-5 and TRBJ2-3, with 8 bases identical to TRBD2. The V gene end was trimmed by 5 bases and the J gene end by 2 bases; junction bases not matched to a gene: 3. This CDR3 spans 14 amino acids. The germline CDR1 and CDR2 sequences are MNHEY and SVGAGI. The CDR3 loop is CASSLSGNTDTQYF. DNA of the CDR3: TGTGCCAGCAGTCTTAGCGGGAACACAGATACGCAGTATTTT.

This chain links TRBV5-1 with TRBJ2-1, with TRBD1 matching over 9 bases. Germline CDR1 SGHRS, CDR2 YFSETQ. Trimming removed 3 bases from V and 8 bases from J; junction bases left unmatched: 6. This CDR3 has 14 residues. CDR3 coding DNA: TGCGCCAGCAGCTCCGGACAGGGGAAGGATGAGCAGTTCTTC. It translates to CASSSGQGKDEQFF. Looking up the rest from reference TRBV5-1 and TRBJ2-1 gives the full variable domain: KAGVTQTPRYLIKTRGQQVTLSCSPISGHRSVSWYQQTPGQGLQFLFEYFSETQRNKGNFPGRFSGRQFSNSRSEMNVSTLELGDSALYLCASSSGQGKDEQFFGPGTRLTVL.

This clonotype has a handful of counts. The J gene is TRBJ1-6, the V gene TRBV25-1; D is ambiguous. The V and J ends lost 2 bases and 13 bases respectively, with 9 bases between them. This CDR3 is built from 12 residues. Per germline, CDR1 MGHDK and CDR2 SYGVNS. The CDR3 loop is CASSEGRSPLHF. The CDR3 nucleotides are TGTGCCAGCAGTGAAGGCAGGTCCCCCCTCCACTTT.

The gene calls are TRBV19 and TRBJ1-2; a possible D gene is TRBD1 (5 bases). Germline CDR1 and CDR2: LNHDA and SQIVND (reference sequence). This CDR3 contains 16 residues. Trimming shortened V by 1 base and J by 8 bases, and 20 bases separated the two germline ends. CDR3 nucleotides: TGTGCCAGTAGTATAGTCTACCGGGACGGAAAAGGCGGCTACACCTTC. It translates to CASSIVYRDGKGGYTF. Complete variable domain (other parts from reference TRBV19 and TRBJ1-2): DGGITQSPKYLFRKEGQNVTLSCEQNLNHDAMYWYRQDPGQGLRLIYYSQIVNDFQKGDIAEGYSVSREKKESFPLTVTSAQKNPTAFYLCASSIVYRDGKGGYTFGSGTRLTVV.

The chain joins TRBV3-1 to TRBJ1-1, with TRBD1 as a possible D gene (6 bases). V lost 3 bases, J lost 8 bases, and 10 bases lay in between. The CDR3 is 12 residues long. CDR1 and CDR2 from the germline V gene are LGHDT and YNNKEL (reference sequence). For the CDR3, the DNA is TGTGCCAGCAGCCAGGCGACAGGAGAAGCTTTCTTT. It encodes CASSQATGEAFF.

Only a few counts were recorded for this clonotype. The chain has TRBV3-1 and TRBJ2-1, with a weak D call TRBD2 (6 bases). Germline values: CDR1 LGHDT, CDR2 YNNKEL (reference sequence). The CDR3 consists of 15 residues. Deletions cut 6 bases from V and 6 bases from J, with 18 bases between. The CDR3 here is CASSPGTPRGNEQFF. CDR3 in DNA: TGTGCCAGCAGTCCCGGGACTCCGAGGGGCAATGAGCAGTTCTTC.

The chain employs TRBV29-1 and TRBJ1-4; TRBD1 aligns across 7 bases. This CDR3 is 13 amino acids long. Germline-derived CDR1 and CDR2 are SQVTM and ANQGSEA. V shed 4 bases, J shed 6 bases, and the junction held 5 bases outside the gene matches. CDR3 sequence (DNA): TGCAGCGTTGGACAGGGCTACGATGAAAAACTGTTTTTT. Its translation: CSVGQGYDEKLFF.

This clonotype was recorded a few times. J is TRBJ1-1 and V is TRBV12-3 or TRBV12-4; possible D gene TRBD1, 6 bases. There are 14 residues in the CDR3. V was shortened by 7 bases and J by 1 base, with 13 bases between the two germline ends. The CDR3 coding sequence is TGTGCCAGCAATTACTACAGGGCGAACACTGAAGCTTTCTTT. It codes for CASNYYRANTEAFF.

The chain couples TRBV5-1 to TRBJ2-1; unclear D gene. Germline assignment: CDR1 SGHRS and CDR2 YFSETQ. Trimming stripped 1 base from V and 9 bases from J, with 5 bases between. The CDR3 consists of 11 residues. CDR3 coding DNA: TGCGCCAGCAGCTTGACCGTTGAGCAGTTCTTC. The encoded protein is CASSLTVEQFF.

This clonotype appeared a few times. As DNA, the CDR3 is TGTGCCACCAGCAGAGAGTCTACGGGACTAGCGGGCTACGAGCAGTACTTC. It yields the protein CATSRESTGLAGYEQYF. The chain carries TRBV15 and TRBJ2-7, with 12 positions matching TRBD2. Trimming removed 0 bases from V and 3 bases from J; junction bases left unmatched: 6. The CDR3 is 17 residues long. CDR1 LNHNV and CDR2 YYDKDF come from the germline V gene (reference sequence).

This rearrangement joins TRBV5-6 to TRBJ2-7; 7 nucleotides agree with TRBD2. Germline CDR1 is SGHDT and CDR2 is YYEEEE. The V gene end was trimmed by 1 base and the J gene end by 2 bases; junction bases not matched to a gene: 9. The CDR3 has 16 residues. The CDR3 sequence is CASSLIERDRAYEQYF. CDR3 nucleotide sequence: TGTGCCAGCAGCTTGATCGAGCGGGACCGAGCCTACGAGCAGTACTTC.

The rearrangement joins TRBV7-9 to TRBJ1-1; tentatively, D is TRBD1 (6 bases). Deletions cut 5 bases from V and 0 bases from J, with 13 bases between. Germline V CDR1 and CDR2: SEHNR, FQNEAQ (reference sequence). The CDR3 sequence is 15 residues long. CDR3 DNA: TGTGCCAGCAGCACCTGGACAGTGATGAACACTGAAGCTTTCTTT. Its protein product is CASSTWTVMNTEAFF.

The chain joins TRBV4-2 to TRBJ2-7; the D gene is possibly TRBD1 (6 bases). CDR3 length: 13 amino acids. Germline-derived CDR1 and CDR2 are LGHNA and YNFKEQ. V lost 5 bases and J 5 bases, leaving 13 bases between the germline ends. The CDR3 here is CASSIQGRDEQYF. The CDR3 nucleotides are TGTGCCAGCAGCATACAGGGTCGCGACGAGCAGTACTTC.